This TCR beta chain emerged from a study of radiotherapy plus CTLA-4 blockade in lung cancer. Study-level information: In approximately 17% of patients, objective responses were seen; 31% had disease control.

Study-wide points: Among reported predictors of response, early blood T cell clone dynamics with interferon-beta performed best. Radiotherapy plus ipilimumab was followed by expansion in blood of tumor-derived TCR clones.

About this clone itself: Its antigen is not identified.

Using immunoSEQ multiplex PCR, the repertoire was profiled, and TCRdb retains in-frame clones only, with some absent. The sample comprises some 74,000 clones, approximately 80% of which are singletons, and 7.1% rests with the top ten. Germline V gene sequence: CDR1 LGHNA, CDR2 YSLEER. CDR3 length: 18 amino acids. V gave up 0 bases and J gave up 3 bases; unmatched junction bases: 9. Patients with chemo-refractory metastatic non-small-cell lung cancer received focal radiation plus CTLA-4 blockade with ipilimumab. The source is a human donor with non-small cell lung cancer who had a complete response to radiotherapy plus ipilimumab. V gene TRBV4-3 combines with J gene TRBJ2-2; TRBD2 matches at 8 bases. The input for sequencing was peripheral blood, taken from a patient treated with radiotherapy plus ipilimumab. Written as DNA, the CDR3 is TGCGCCAGCAGCCAAGATTGGAGCGGGAGTGGGTACACCGGGGAGCTGTTTTTT. Its protein is CASSQDWSGSGYTGELFF.